This TCR beta chain was sequenced during a study of shared clonotypes between healthy human individuals. As to this clone: Its antigen remains unidentified.

Sequenced by immunoSEQ multiplex PCR; TCRdb stores in-frame clones only, minus some. The profile covers 640,000 or so clones, with approximately 79% appearing a single time and under 2% taken by the ten largest. General study points: Only blood underwent sampling, and tissue repertoires likely differ.

The receptor was isolated from a woman aged 30 to 39 in good health. Sequenced: memory CD4+ T cells sorted from blood. Subset indicated: CD45RA-negative fraction.

CDR3 amino acids: CSVIWGLYGYTF. The CDR3 DNA reads TGCAGCGTGATTTGGGGACTCTATGGCTACACCTTC. The chain combines TRBV29-1 with TRBJ1-2, with D maybe TRBD1 (5 bases). The CDR3 length is 12 residues. Germline V gene data show CDR1 as SQVTM and CDR2 as ANQGSEA. V was clipped by 6 bases and J by 4 bases, with 12 bases between them.